This T cell receptor (beta chain) was profiled in a study of shared clonotypes between healthy human individuals. Study results and caveats: Generation of non-shared clonotypes was less probable than generation of clonotypes shared by all four donors.

Donors were Caucasian adults residing in Nashville, Tennessee, USA. Splitting of CD4+ cells produced CD45RA+ naive and CD45RA-negative memory subsets. Some clones are missing from TCRdb's copy, which holds only in-frame ones; the method was immunoSEQ multiplex PCR. Of roughly 2 million clones detected, 95% appear once; the ten largest clones hold approximately 0.13%. Trimming removed 5 bases at V and 4 bases at J, with 12 bases between. Germline CDR1 reads SGHTA; CDR2 reads FQGNSA. The CDR3 runs to 14 residues. Details on this clone: Its antigen is still unknown.

The chain recombines TRBV7-2 with TRBJ2-4; the D gene is possibly TRBD1 (7 bases). Sequenced: naive CD4+ T cells sorted from blood. Subset indicated: CD45RA+ positively selected. This receptor was obtained from a man aged 18 to 29 in good health. The CDR3: CASSRGTDKNIQYF. As DNA, the CDR3 is TGTGCCAGCAGCCGCGGGACAGATAAAAACATTCAGTACTTC. The whole variable domain, remainder taken from reference TRBV7-2 and TRBJ2-4, is GAGVSQSPSNKVTEKGKDVELRCDPISGHTALYWYRQSLGQGLEFLIYFQGNSAPDKSGLPSDRFSAERTGGSVSTLTIQRTQQEDSAVYLCASSRGTDKNIQYFGAGTRLSVL.